These T cell receptor beta chains were read from a single sample in a study of regulatory T cells in long-lasting Graves disease. TCRdb processed the multiplex PCR reads anew with MiXCR; each CDR3 protein has one entry. The sample holds 500,000 to 700,000 distinct CDR3 sequences; less than 20% are singletons and the top ten take 15% to 20%. These same records also appear under a second study, on T cells in Graves' hyperthyroidism and ophthalmopathy.

Sequencing used peripheral blood mononuclear cells (PBMCs), obtained at new diagnosis, from a patient treated with antithyroid drugs. The receptors were sampled from a woman aged 30 to 39 with Graves disease. CDR3s include the opening cysteine and the closing phenylalanine or tryptophan. A D gene is named only where the DNA matches it firmly. Clone sizes are given selectively: once, few, many, or a class where the clone is expanded.

size	V	D	J	CDR3	DNA
many	TRBV20-1	.	TRBJ2-1	CSADRDPGPYNEQFF	TGCAGTGCTGACCGGGACCCGGGTCCCTACAATGAGCAGTTCTTC
.	TRBV28	.	TRBJ2-2	CASSLGGAGELYF	TGTGCCAGCAGTTTGGGCGGGGCCGGGGAGCTGTATTTT
many	TRBV12-3/TRBV12-4	.	TRBJ2-1	CASSPGNNEQFF	TGTGCCAGCAGTCCAGGGAACAATGAGCAGTTCTTC
many	TRBV2	.	TRBJ2-2	CASTTKGVNTGELFF	TGTGCCAGCACCACGAAAGGCGTGAACACCGGGGAGCTGTTTTTT
many	TRBV28	.	TRBJ1-1	CASSFLQVNTEAFF	TGTGCCAGCAGTTTTTTGCAGGTGAACACTGAAGCTTTCTTT
.	TRBV30	.	TRBJ2-2	CAWSGLGELFF	TGTGCCTGGAGTGGGCTCGGGGAGCTGTTTTTT
.	TRBV6-1	.	TRBJ2-1	CASSDGGRTYNEQFF	TGTGCCAGCAGTGACGGTGGGAGGACATACAATGAGCAGTTCTTC
.	TRBV29-1	.	TRBJ2-3	CSVVGGGRRTDTQYF	TGCAGCGTTGTTGGGGGGGGGCGTCGCACAGATACGCAGTATTTT
many	TRBV2	.	TRBJ2-7	CASSTGIGEQYF	TGTGCCAGCAGTACAGGGATCGGCGAGCAGTACTTC
many	TRBV19	TRBD1	TRBJ1-4	CATSGQGGEKLFF	TGTGCCACCTCGGGACAGGGCGGTGAAAAACTGTTTTTT
.	TRBV19	.	TRBJ1-5	CASSITGLRDQPQHF	TGTGCCAGTAGTATTACGGGGTTGAGGGATCAGCCCCAGCATTTT
.	TRBV12-3/TRBV12-4	TRBD1	TRBJ2-7	CASSDPGQGVYEQYF	TGTGCCAGCAGTGACCCGGGACAGGGAGTCTACGAGCAGTACTTC
.	TRBV4-1	.	TRBJ2-7	CASSQTLAVISYEQYF	TGCGCCAGCAGCCAGACACTCGCGGTGATCTCCTACGAGCAGTACTTC
.	TRBV5-6	.	TRBJ2-7	CASSLPPSEQYF	TGTGCCAGCAGCTTGCCCCCATCTGAGCAGTACTTC
many	TRBV27	.	TRBJ2-7	CASSFRQASSYEQYF	TGTGCCAGCAGTTTCCGTCAGGCGAGCTCCTACGAGCAGTACTTC
many	TRBV28	.	TRBJ1-5	CASLGGSNQPQHF	TGTGCCAGCCTGGGGGGAAGCAATCAGCCCCAGCATTTT
.	TRBV29-1	.	TRBJ1-2	CSVKATPYGYTF	TGCAGCGTTAAGGCCACCCCATATGGCTACACCTTC
.	TRBV5-1	TRBD1	TRBJ2-2	CASKGQGLNTGELFF	TGCGCCAGCAAAGGACAGGGGCTAAACACCGGGGAGCTGTTTTTT
many	TRBV28	TRBD2	TRBJ2-2	CASSLVSGINTGELFF	TGTGCCAGCAGTTTGGTTAGCGGGATCAACACCGGGGAGCTGTTTTTT
.	TRBV28	TRBD2	TRBJ2-3	CASRKRETDTQYF	TGTGCCAGCAGAAAGCGGGAGACAGATACGCAGTATTTT
.	TRBV20-1	.	TRBJ1-4	CSARGRDGEKLFF	TGCAGTGCTAGGGGGAGGGACGGTGAAAAACTGTTTTTT
many	TRBV6-1	.	TRBJ1-2	CASTYGDLTGYTF	TGTGCCAGCACCTATGGGGATCTCACGGGCTACACCTTC
many	TRBV30	.	TRBJ2-7	CAWTPGTESYEQYF	TGTGCCTGGACCCCAGGTACCGAATCCTACGAGCAGTACTTC
many	TRBV11-2	.	TRBJ1-1	CASSYTVNTEAFF	TGTGCCAGCAGCTATACAGTGAACACTGAAGCTTTCTTT
.	TRBV5-1	.	TRBJ2-5	CASSIEVAETQYF	TGCGCCAGCAGCATCGAGGTGGCGGAGACCCAGTACTTC
many	TRBV6-1	.	TRBJ2-7	CASSENQGFSYEQYF	TGTGCCAGCAGTGAAAATCAGGGTTTCTCCTACGAGCAGTACTTC
many	TRBV19	.	TRBJ1-1	CASSIYGYTEAFF	TGTGCCAGTAGTATCTACGGATACACTGAAGCTTTCTTT
few	TRBV27	.	TRBJ2-7	CASSLGRAQISYEQYF	TGTGCCAGCAGCTTGGGGCGGGCCCAAATCTCCTACGAGCAGTACTTC